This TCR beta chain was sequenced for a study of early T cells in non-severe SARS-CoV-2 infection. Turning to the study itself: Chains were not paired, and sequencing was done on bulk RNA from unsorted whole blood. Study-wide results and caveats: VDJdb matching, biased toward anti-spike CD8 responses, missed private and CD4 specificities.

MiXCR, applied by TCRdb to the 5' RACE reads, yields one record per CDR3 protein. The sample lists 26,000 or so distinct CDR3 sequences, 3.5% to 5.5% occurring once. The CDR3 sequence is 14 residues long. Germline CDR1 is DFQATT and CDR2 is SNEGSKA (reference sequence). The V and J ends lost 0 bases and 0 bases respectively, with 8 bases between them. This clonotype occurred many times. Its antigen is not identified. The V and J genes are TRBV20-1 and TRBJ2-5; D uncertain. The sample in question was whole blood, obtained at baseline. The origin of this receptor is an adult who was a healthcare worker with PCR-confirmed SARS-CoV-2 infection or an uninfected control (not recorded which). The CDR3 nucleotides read TGCAGTGCTAGAGAAGTCAGAAACCAAGAGACCCAGTACTTC. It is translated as CSAREVRNQETQYF.